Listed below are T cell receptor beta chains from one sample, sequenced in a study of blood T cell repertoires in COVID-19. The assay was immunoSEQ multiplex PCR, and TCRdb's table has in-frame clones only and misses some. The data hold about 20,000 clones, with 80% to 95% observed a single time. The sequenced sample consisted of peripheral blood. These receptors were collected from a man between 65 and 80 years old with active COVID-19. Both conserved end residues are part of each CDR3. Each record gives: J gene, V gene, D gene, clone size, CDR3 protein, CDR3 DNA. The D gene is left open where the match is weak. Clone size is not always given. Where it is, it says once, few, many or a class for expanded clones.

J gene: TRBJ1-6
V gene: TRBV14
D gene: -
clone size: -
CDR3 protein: CASSQGRGSGDSPLHF
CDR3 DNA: TGTGCCAGCAGCCAAGGAAGGGGCAGCGGGGATTCACCCCTCCACTTT

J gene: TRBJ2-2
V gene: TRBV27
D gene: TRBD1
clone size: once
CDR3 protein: CASSLATGPLVVGELFF
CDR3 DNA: TGTGCCAGCAGTCTCGCGACAGGGCCCCTCGTAGTCGGGGAGCTGTTTTTT

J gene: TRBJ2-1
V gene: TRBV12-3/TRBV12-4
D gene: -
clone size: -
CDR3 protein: CASRRDFNEQFF
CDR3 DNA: TGTGCCAGCAGGAGGGATTTCAATGAGCAGTTCTTC

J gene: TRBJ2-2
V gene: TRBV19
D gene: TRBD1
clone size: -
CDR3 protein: CASSQGAGTGELFF
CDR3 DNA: TGTGCCAGCTCACAGGGGGCCGGCACCGGGGAGCTGTTTTTT

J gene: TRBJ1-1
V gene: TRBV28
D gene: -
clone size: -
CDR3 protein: CASSLTGGPYTEAFF
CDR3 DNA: TGTGCCAGCAGTTTGACGGGGGGCCCCTACACTGAAGCTTTCTTT

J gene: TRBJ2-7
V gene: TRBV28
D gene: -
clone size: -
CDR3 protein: CASSLSAGGSYEQYF
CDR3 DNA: TGTGCCAGCAGTTTATCAGCGGGCGGGTCCTACGAGCAGTACTTC

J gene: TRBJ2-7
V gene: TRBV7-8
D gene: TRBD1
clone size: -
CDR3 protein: CASSLGPFLRDRTYEQYF
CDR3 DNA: TGTGCCAGCAGCTTAGGCCCTTTCTTGAGGGACAGAACTTACGAGCAGTACTTC

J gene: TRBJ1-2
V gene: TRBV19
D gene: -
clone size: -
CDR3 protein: CASSIRGNYGYTF
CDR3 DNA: TGTGCCAGTAGTATAAGGGGCAATTATGGCTACACCTTC

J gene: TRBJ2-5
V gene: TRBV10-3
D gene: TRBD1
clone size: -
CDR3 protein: CAISDLGQGGETQYF
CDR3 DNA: TGTGCCATCAGTGACCTCGGACAGGGAGGAGAGACCCAGTACTTC

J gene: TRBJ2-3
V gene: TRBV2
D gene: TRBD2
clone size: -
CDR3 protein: CASKPGLETDTQYF
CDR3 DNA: TGTGCCAGCAAACCGGGACTAGAGACAGATACGCAGTATTTT

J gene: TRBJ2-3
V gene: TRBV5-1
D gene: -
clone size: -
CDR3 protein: CASSLQEISTDTQYF
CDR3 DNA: TGCGCCAGCAGCTTGCAGGAAATTAGCACAGATACGCAGTATTTT

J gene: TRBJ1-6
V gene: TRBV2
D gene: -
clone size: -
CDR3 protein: CASRAAQLYNSPLHF
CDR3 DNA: TGTGCCAGCAGGGCGGCGCAGCTCTATAATTCACCCCTCCACTTT

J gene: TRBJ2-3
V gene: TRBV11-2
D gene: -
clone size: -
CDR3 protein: CASSFLAASTDTQYF
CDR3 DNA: TGTGCCAGCAGCTTTCTAGCAGCTAGCACAGATACGCAGTATTTT

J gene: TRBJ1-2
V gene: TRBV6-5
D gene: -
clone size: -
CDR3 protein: CASSYSWQNYGYTF
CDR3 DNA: TGTGCCAGCAGTTACTCGTGGCAGAACTATGGCTACACCTTC

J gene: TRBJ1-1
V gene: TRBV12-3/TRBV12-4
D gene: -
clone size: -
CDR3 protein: CASSFNGDTEAFF
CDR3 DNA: TGTGCCAGCAGTTTTAACGGGGACACTGAAGCTTTCTTT

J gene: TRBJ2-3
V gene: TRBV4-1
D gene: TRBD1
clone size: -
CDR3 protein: CASSSRDRGTDTQYF
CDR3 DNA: TGCGCCAGCAGCAGCCGGGACAGAGGAACAGATACGCAGTATTTT

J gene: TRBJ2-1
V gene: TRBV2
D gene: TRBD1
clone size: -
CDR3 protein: CASSETGDSYNEQFF
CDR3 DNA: TGTGCCAGCAGTGAAACAGGGGACTCCTACAATGAGCAGTTCTTC

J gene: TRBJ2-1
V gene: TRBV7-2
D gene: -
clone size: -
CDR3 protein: CASIRADMEQFF
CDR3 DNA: TGTGCCAGCATCCGTGCGGATATGGAGCAGTTCTTC

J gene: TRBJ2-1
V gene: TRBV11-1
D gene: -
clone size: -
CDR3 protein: CASSLRDTGHYNEQFF
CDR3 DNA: TGTGCCAGCAGCCTACGGGACACAGGTCACTACAATGAGCAGTTCTTC

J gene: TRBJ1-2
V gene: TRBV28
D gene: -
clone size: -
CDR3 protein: CASSLTRESYGYTF
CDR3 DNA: TGTGCCAGCAGTTTGACCAGGGAATCCTATGGCTACACCTTC

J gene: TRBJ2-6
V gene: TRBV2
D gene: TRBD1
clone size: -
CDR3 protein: CARRTGAGANVLTF
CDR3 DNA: TGTGCCAGACGGACAGGGGCTGGGGCCAACGTCCTGACTTTC

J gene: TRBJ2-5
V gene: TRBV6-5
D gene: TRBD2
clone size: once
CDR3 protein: CATGRAETQYF
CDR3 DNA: TGTGCCACCGGGAGGGCAGAGACCCAGTACTTC

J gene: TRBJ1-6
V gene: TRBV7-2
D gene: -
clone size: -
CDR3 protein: CASSLAFFRKRSPLHF
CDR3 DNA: TGTGCCAGCAGCTTAGCGTTCTTCAGAAAACGTTCACCCCTCCACTTT

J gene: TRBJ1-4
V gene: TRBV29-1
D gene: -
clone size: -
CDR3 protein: CSDPTRTARRTNEKLFF
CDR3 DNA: TGCAGCGATCCGACACGGACAGCCCGAAGAACTAATGAAAAACTGTTTTTT

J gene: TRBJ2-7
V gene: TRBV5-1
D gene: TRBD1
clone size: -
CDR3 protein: CASSLEGTGGYEQYF
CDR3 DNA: TGCGCCAGCAGCTTGGAAGGGACAGGGGGCTACGAGCAGTACTTC

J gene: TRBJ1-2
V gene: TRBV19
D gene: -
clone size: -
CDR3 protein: CASSLGQTNYGYTF
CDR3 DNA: TGTGCCAGTAGTCTCGGACAGACTAACTATGGCTACACCTTC

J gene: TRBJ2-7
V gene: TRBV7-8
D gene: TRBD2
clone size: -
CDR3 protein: CASSHPGTSSSYEQYF
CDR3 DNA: TGTGCCAGCAGCCACCCCGGGACTAGCAGCTCCTACGAGCAGTACTTC

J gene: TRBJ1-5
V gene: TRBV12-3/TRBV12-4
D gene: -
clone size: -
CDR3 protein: CASRAGLGRAQHF
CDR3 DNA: TGTGCCAGCAGGGCAGGGTTAGGGCGAGCCCAGCATTTT

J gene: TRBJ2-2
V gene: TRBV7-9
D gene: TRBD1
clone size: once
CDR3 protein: CASSLPGTGRTGELFF
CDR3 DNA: TGTGCCAGCAGCTTACCCGGGACAGGGCGAACCGGGGAGCTGTTTTTT

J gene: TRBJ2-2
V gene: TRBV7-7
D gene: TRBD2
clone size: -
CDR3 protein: CASSPRSGRANTGELFF
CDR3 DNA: TGTGCCAGCAGCCCTCGGAGCGGGAGGGCCAACACCGGGGAGCTGTTTTTT

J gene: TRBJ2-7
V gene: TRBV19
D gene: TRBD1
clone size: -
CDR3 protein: CASSIWGQGSSYEQYF
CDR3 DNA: TGTGCCAGTAGTATTTGGGGACAGGGGAGCTCCTACGAGCAGTACTTC

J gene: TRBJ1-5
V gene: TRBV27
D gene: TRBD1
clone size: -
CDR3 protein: CASSLIGGRGNQPQHF
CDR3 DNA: TGTGCCAGCAGTTTAATAGGGGGCCGGGGCAATCAGCCCCAGCATTTT

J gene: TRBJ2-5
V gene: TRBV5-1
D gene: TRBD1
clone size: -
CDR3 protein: CASSTYYRGRETQYF
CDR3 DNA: TGCGCCAGCAGCACCTACTATAGGGGGCGAGAGACCCAGTACTTC

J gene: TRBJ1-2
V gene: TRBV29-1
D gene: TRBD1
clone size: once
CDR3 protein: CSAGTARFNYGYTF
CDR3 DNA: TGCAGCGCCGGGACAGCGCGCTTTAACTATGGCTACACCTTC

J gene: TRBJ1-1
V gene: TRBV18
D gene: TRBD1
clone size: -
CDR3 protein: CASSPSTGKNTEAFF
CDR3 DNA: TGTGCCAGCTCACCATCGACAGGGAAGAACACTGAAGCTTTCTTT

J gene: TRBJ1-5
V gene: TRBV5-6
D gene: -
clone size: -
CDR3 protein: CASSLGQLEGQPQHF
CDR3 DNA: TGTGCCAGCAGCCTCGGACAGCTCGAGGGACAGCCCCAGCATTTT

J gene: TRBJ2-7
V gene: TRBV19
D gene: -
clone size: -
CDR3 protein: CASSSGIPYEQYF
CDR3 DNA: TGTGCCAGTAGTTCCGGGATCCCCTACGAGCAGTACTTC

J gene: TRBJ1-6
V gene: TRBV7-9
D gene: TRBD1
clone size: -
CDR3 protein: CASSTTDRGYNSPLHF
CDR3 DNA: TGTGCCAGCAGCACCACGGACAGGGGTTATAATTCACCCCTCCACTTT

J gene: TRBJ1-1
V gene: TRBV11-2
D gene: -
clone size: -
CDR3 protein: CASSPGEGDTEAFF
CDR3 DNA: TGTGCCAGCAGCCCGGGGGAGGGGGACACTGAAGCTTTCTTT

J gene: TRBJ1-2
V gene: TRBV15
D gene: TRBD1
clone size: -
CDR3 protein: CATSRGGQGVGGYTF
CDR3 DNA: TGTGCCACCAGCAGAGGGGGACAGGGAGTTGGCGGCTACACCTTC

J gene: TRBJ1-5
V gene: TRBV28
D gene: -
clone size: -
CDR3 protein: CASGQGPQPQHF
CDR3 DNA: TGTGCCAGCGGGCAGGGGCCTCAGCCCCAGCATTTT

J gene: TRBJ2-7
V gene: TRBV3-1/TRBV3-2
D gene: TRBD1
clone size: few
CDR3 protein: CASSPGTGGYEQYF
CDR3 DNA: TGTGCCAGCAGCCCCGGGACAGGGGGATACGAGCAGTACTTC

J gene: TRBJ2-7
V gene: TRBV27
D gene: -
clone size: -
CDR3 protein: CASSHSEGDIPYEQYF
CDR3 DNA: TGTGCCAGCAGCCATAGTGAGGGGGACATCCCCTACGAGCAGTACTTC

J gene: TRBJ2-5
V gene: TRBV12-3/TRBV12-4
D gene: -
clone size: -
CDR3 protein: CASSMPGLTQYF
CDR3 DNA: TGTGCCAGCAGCATGCCCGGTTTGACCCAGTACTTC

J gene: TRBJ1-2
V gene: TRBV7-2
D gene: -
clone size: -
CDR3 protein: CASSLKGQGIYGYTF
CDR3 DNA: TGTGCCAGCAGCTTAAAGGGGCAGGGAATCTATGGCTACACCTTC

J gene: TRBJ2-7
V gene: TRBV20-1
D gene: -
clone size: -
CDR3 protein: CSASGGRVLSYEQYF
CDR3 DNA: TGCAGTGCTAGTGGCGGGCGGGTCCTTTCCTACGAGCAGTACTTC

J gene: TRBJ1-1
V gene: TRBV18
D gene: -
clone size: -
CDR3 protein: CASSPPLTENTEAFF
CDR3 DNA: TGTGCCAGCTCACCACCCCTGACAGAGAACACTGAAGCTTTCTTT

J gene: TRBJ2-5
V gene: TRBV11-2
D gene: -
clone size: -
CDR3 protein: CASSFSRGMVETQYF
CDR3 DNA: TGTGCCAGCAGCTTCTCGAGAGGGATGGTCGAGACCCAGTACTTC